This is a list of T cell receptor beta chains from one sample in a study of T cells after yellow fever vaccination. Each CDR3 protein gets one entry after TCRdb re-called the 5' RACE reads with MiXCR. Among around 73,000 distinct CDR3 sequences, roughly 8% were seen once, and the ten largest hold 41%. Sequencing used CD8+ T cells sorted from PBMCs, obtained on the day of the yellow fever booster vaccination. The receptors come from a young man who received the YFV17D yellow fever vaccine. The CDR3 runs from the conserved cysteine through the conserved F or W. The D gene is left open where the match is weak. Only part of the rows carry a size: once, few, many, or a class if the clone is expanded.

CDR3 protein | CDR3 DNA | J gene | D gene | clone size | V gene
CSVSDGELVF | TGCAGCGTTTCGGACGGGGAGCTGGTTTTT | TRBJ2-2 | NA | NA | TRBV29-1
CASSSQGMAQYF | TGTGCCAGCAGCTCTCAGGGGATGGCCCAGTACTTC | TRBJ2-5 | NA | many | TRBV3-1
CASSLSSDVSSYEQYF | TGCGCCAGCAGCTTGTCTAGCGATGTTAGCTCCTACGAGCAGTACTTC | TRBJ2-7 | NA | many | TRBV5-1
CAAEKRCGRTQYEQYF | TGTGCCGCCGAAAAGAGGTGCGGCAGGACGCAATACGAGCAGTACTTC | TRBJ2-7 | NA | few | TRBV24-1
CASSSGLAGVAGELFF | TGTGCCAGCAGTTCGGGACTAGCGGGAGTCGCCGGGGAGCTGTTTTTT | TRBJ2-2 | TRBD2 | many | TRBV27
CASSLVGAVNNEQFF | TGTGCCAGCAGCTTAGTTGGGGCTGTTAACAATGAGCAGTTCTTC | TRBJ2-1 | NA | few | TRBV5-4
CASSQSDRGLSHEQYF | TGCGCCAGCAGCCAGTCCGACAGGGGGCTTTCCCACGAGCAGTACTTC | TRBJ2-7 | TRBD1 | few | TRBV4-1
CASPRPGRRNEQFF | TGCGCCAGTCCGCGACCCGGGAGACGGAATGAGCAGTTCTTC | TRBJ2-1 | NA | NA | TRBV5-1
CASSLTGLADEQYF | TGTGCCAGCAGCTTAACTGGGCTAGCAGACGAGCAGTACTTC | TRBJ2-7 | NA | NA | TRBV11-2
CASWGLGSYEQYF | TGTGCCAGCTGGGGACTAGGGTCCTACGAGCAGTACTTC | TRBJ2-7 | TRBD2 | many | TRBV6-5
CASSSPQETQYF | TGTGCCAGCAGTTCCCCGCAAGAGACCCAGTACTTC | TRBJ2-5 | NA | NA | TRBV6-5